Below are 21 T cell receptor beta chains sequenced from a single sample in a study of blood T cells in healthy people across ages. Next came a second PCR, run for roughly 6 to 11 cycles, which used a sample-barcoded 5' primer along with a J-beta primer mix. TCRdb reprocessed the 5' RACE reads with MiXCR, giving one entry per CDR3 protein. The table records 800,000 to 950,000 distinct CDR3 sequences, about 34% of them present only once. Sequencing input: blood. The receptors here all came from a man between 18 and 35 years old in good health.

This chain links TRBV6-1 with TRBJ1-1; possibly TRBD1 for D (6 bases). CDR1 is MNHNS, CDR2 SASEGT, per germline. Trimming removed 7 bases at V and 3 bases at J, with 18 bases between. The CDR3 covers 15 residues. CDR3 region: CASKINFSGDTEAFF. DNA for the CDR3: TGTGCCAGCAAGATTAATTTCTCAGGGGACACTGAAGCTTTCTTT.

Worth noting for this clonotype: Possible read error: a much larger clone is one base away. The chain combines TRBV6-1 with TRBJ2-3; the D is unclear. Germline-derived CDR1 and CDR2 are MNHNS and SASEGT. This CDR3 comprises 14 residues. Trimming cost V 4 bases and J 4 bases, with 12 bases left between them. The CDR3 protein is CASSGAGAPDTQYF. The CDR3 DNA sequence: TGTGCCAGCAGTGGGGCAGGCGCCCCAGATACGCAGTATTTT.

The chain employs TRBV19 and TRBJ2-5; TRBD1 is a possible D gene (5 bases). The DNA end lines up better with TRBJ2-7; the J call may be wrong. The CDR3 has 13 amino acids. Looked up from germline, CDR1 is LNHDA and CDR2 is SQIVND (reference sequence). In DNA, the CDR3 is TGTGCCAGTAGTAGAAAAAGGGGTCACGAGCAGTACTTC. Translated: CASSRKRGHEQYF.

The chain recombines TRBV28 with TRBJ1-5, with TRBD1 as a possible D gene (5 bases). This CDR3 has 16 residues. V lost 5 bases to trimming and J lost 2 bases, with 16 bases between them. Germline CDR1 and CDR2: MDHEN and SYDVKM. CDR3 DNA: TGTGCCAGCAGTCCAACCACGAGGGGCCGCAATCAGCCCCAGCATTTT. This codes for CASSPTTRGRNQPQHF.

In its sample, this clonotype was seen a few times. This chain links TRBV12-3 or TRBV12-4 with TRBJ2-1, with D maybe TRBD2 (6 bases). This CDR3 contains 14 residues. The V and J ends lost 7 bases and 8 bases respectively, with 18 bases between them. As DNA, the CDR3 is TGTGCCAGCACTCCGGGACTCTTTGGTGATGAGCAGTTCTTC. Translation: CASTPGLFGDEQFF.

The genes are TRBV4-1 and TRBJ2-7, with D perhaps matching TRBD2 (6 bases). The CDR3 totals 14 residues. Trimming removed 0 bases at V and 3 bases at J, with 9 bases between. CDR1 is MGHRA and CDR2 is YSYEKL in the germline V gene. In DNA form, the CDR3 reads TGCGCCAGCAGCCAAGATACCGGGGGCTACGAGCAGTACTTC. It specifies CASSQDTGGYEQYF.

V usage is TRBV24-1 and J usage is TRBJ2-1; D gene uncertain. CDR3 length: 13 amino acids. Germline CDR1 and CDR2: KGHDR and SFDVKD. V was pared by 3 bases and J by 11 bases, with 13 bases between. CDR3 DNA sequence: TGTGCCACCAGTGATAACGTTGTCGCGAAGCAGTTCTTC. As protein: CATSDNVVAKQFF.

The genes are TRBV12-3 or TRBV12-4 and TRBJ1-2, with TRBD1 matching over 9 bases. This CDR3 has 14 residues. V was pared by 4 bases and J by 8 bases, with 8 bases of the junction left unmatched. The CDR3 is CASSSGQGYGGYTF. The DNA of the CDR3 is TGTGCCAGCAGTTCCGGACAGGGGTATGGAGGCTACACCTTC.

This clonotype was seen a few times. The chain employs TRBV20-1 and TRBJ1-2, with TRBD1 identical over 10 bases. V shed 2 bases, J shed 4 bases, and the junction held 7 bases outside the gene matches. The CDR3 contains 15 residues. Germline V CDR1 and CDR2: DFQATT, SNEGSKA (reference sequence). CDR3 coding DNA: TGCAGTGCTAGACGGGGACAGGGGCCCGTCTATGGCTACACCTTC. Its translation: CSARRGQGPVYGYTF.

This clonotype was detected ten times or more. The gene calls are TRBV12-3 or TRBV12-4 and TRBJ1-6; the D gene is possibly TRBD1 (6 bases). The ends were cut back, 6 bases at V and 1 base at J, with 19 bases in the middle. This CDR3 has 18 amino acids. DNA of the CDR3: TGTGCCAGCAGCCCTGTCACCAGGGGTCTGTCCTATAATTCACCCCTCCACTTT. Residues: CASSPVTRGLSYNSPLHF.

Notes on this clonotype: A much larger clone differs by one base, so this may be a read error. V is TRBV7-7 and J is TRBJ2-1; D is perhaps TRBD2 (7 bases). Germline V gene data show CDR1 as SSHAT and CDR2 as FNYEAQ (reference sequence). This CDR3 has 14 residues. The V end lost 3 bases, the J end lost 13 bases, and 19 bases lay between the germline ends. CDR3 coding DNA: TGTGCCAGCAGCTTCGGGGGGCGACGAGAGACCCAGTTCTTC. It is translated as CASSFGGRRETQFF.

This chain uses TRBV12-3 or TRBV12-4 with TRBJ2-2; 9 bases match TRBD1. The ends lost 2 bases at V and 4 bases at J; junction bases unmatched: 5. There are 16 residues in the CDR3. CDR3 sequence reads: CASSLSGQGFTGELFF. The CDR3, as DNA: TGTGCCAGCAGTTTATCAGGACAGGGGTTCACCGGGGAGCTGTTTTTT.

This clonotype was picked up a small number of times. The chain is built from TRBV7-2 and TRBJ1-2; D is possibly TRBD1 (6 bases). V was clipped by 3 bases and J by 2 bases, with 13 bases between them. The germline CDR1 and CDR2 sequences are SGHTA and FQGNSA. This CDR3 spans 15 amino acids. The CDR3 sequence: CASSLDPGANYGYTF. CDR3 coding DNA: TGTGCCAGCAGCTTGGACCCGGGGGCGAACTATGGCTACACCTTC.

The chain combines TRBV29-1 with TRBJ1-2; no definite D call. The germline V gene encodes CDR1 SQVTM and CDR2 ANQGSEA. The CDR3 is 13 residues long. Trimming took 3 bases from V and 3 from J, leaving 11 bases between them. CDR3: CSVDMSGDYGYTF. As DNA, the CDR3 is TGCAGCGTTGATATGTCCGGCGACTATGGCTACACCTTC.

This clonotype was counted between two and nine times. The chain has TRBV7-2 and TRBJ2-1; maybe TRBD1 (5 bases). The CDR3 contains 16 residues. Trimming took off 5 bases at V and 3 bases at J, with 17 bases between the two ends. Germline CDR1 is SGHTA and CDR2 is FQGNSA. CDR3 sequence reads: CASSPQVRNVYNEQFF. CDR3 in DNA: TGTGCCAGCAGCCCACAGGTACGCAATGTCTACAATGAGCAGTTCTTC.

The CDR3 DNA reads TGCGCCAGCAGGCCCGGTAACAATGAGCAGTACTTC. Translating it yields CASRPGNNEQYF. This chain uses TRBV5-1 with TRBJ2-1; D gene unclear. The end of the DNA is better explained by TRBJ2-7, so the J call may be wrong. The CDR3 covers 12 residues. CDR1 is SGHRS and CDR2 is YFSETQ in the germline V gene.

A note on this clonotype: The junction shows a germline mismatch at one end, possibly a read error. V and J are TRBV5-1 and TRBJ2-1, with 9 bases identical to TRBD2. Germline CDR1 SGHRS, CDR2 YFSETQ. The CDR3 contains 16 residues. The CDR3 spells CASRNRAGGLYNKQFF. DNA for the CDR3: TGCGCCAGCAGGAACCGAGCGGGGGGCCTCTACAATAAGCAGTTCTTC. Drawing the rest from reference TRBV5-1 and TRBJ2-1, the complete variable domain is KAGVTQTPRYLIKTRGQQVTLSCSPISGHRSVSWYQQTPGQGLQFLFEYFSETQRNKGNFPGRFSGRQFSNSRSEMNVSTLELGDSALYLCASRNRAGGLYNKQFFGPGTRLTVL.

The V and J genes are TRBV29-1 and TRBJ1-1, with TRBD1 as a possible D gene (5 bases). Germline V lookup: CDR1 SQVTM, CDR2 ANQGSEA. This CDR3 comprises 14 residues. Trimming left V 4 bases short and J 3 bases short, with 15 bases between. The CDR3 here is CSVAPGLRDTEAFF. The CDR3 region has the DNA TGCAGCGTTGCCCCAGGGTTGAGGGACACTGAAGCTTTCTTT. Full variable domain (outside the CDR3, taken from reference TRBV29-1 and TRBJ1-1): SAVISQKPSRDICQRGTSLTIQCQVDSQVTMMFWYRQQPGQSLTLIATANQGSEATYESGFVIDKFPISRPNLTFSTLTVSNMSPEDSSIYLCSVAPGLRDTEAFFGQGTRLTVV.

This clonotype was picked up one time. V gene TRBV2 combines with J gene TRBJ2-4, with D unresolved. Germline V gene data show CDR1 as SNHLY and CDR2 as FYNNEI. Between the trimmed V and J ends, which lost 6 bases and 0 bases, there was a span of 9 bases. This CDR3 contains 14 residues. The DNA for the CDR3 is TGTGCCAGCAGGGACGCCATAGCCAAAAACATTCAGTACTTC. This encodes CASRDAIAKNIQYF.

This clonotype was observed a handful of times. A much larger clone sits a single nucleotide away, making a read error possible. The chain employs TRBV2 and TRBJ2-3; a possible D gene is TRBD2 (6 bases). Germline CDR1 and CDR2: SNHLY and FYNNEI. The CDR3 is 16 residues long. V was trimmed by 0 bases and J by 0 bases, leaving 10 bases between them. In DNA, the CDR3 is TGTGCCAGCAGTGAAGCCGGGAGAGCCAGCACAGATACGCAGTATTTT. Translated, it gives CASSEAGRASTDTQYF.

This clonotype was seen only a few times. The rearrangement joins TRBV11-2 to TRBJ2-5, with 7 bases matching TRBD2. CDR3 length: 16 residues. V lost 6 bases and J lost 2; bases outside the gene matches: 12. Germline CDR1 is SGHAT and CDR2 is FQNNGV. The chain's CDR3 is CASRFLGGGGQETQYF. The CDR3 DNA reads TGTGCCAGCAGGTTCCTTGGCGGGGGAGGGCAAGAGACCCAGTACTTC.